This record covers a single T cell receptor beta chain. Indicated treatment: oral pan-JAK inhibitor, 5-10 mg twice daily. Germline V gene sequence: CDR1 MGHRA, CDR2 YSYEKL. The CDR3 loop spans 16 amino acids. V was clipped by 0 bases and J by 7 bases; unmatched bases: 7. This record belongs to a study of CD8+ T cells in alopecia areata. Sequencing templates came from extracted RNA that was reverse transcribed into cDNA. Method: immunoSEQ multiplex PCR; TCRdb's copy keeps in-frame clones and lacks some. The sample has about 200,000 clones; under 40% are singletons. The chain uses TRBV4-1 and TRBJ1-2; 11 bases are shared with TRBD1. The source is a human donor with alopecia areata. This material consisted of CD4+ T cells sorted from blood, taken at week 34, from a patient treated with tofacitinib. The CDR3 DNA sequence: TGCGCCAGCAGCCAAGATGGGACAGGGGGTTTGCTTGGCTACACCTTC. Encoded protein: CASSQDGTGGLLGYTF.